This T cell receptor beta chain was sequenced during a study of T cell repertoires in cytomegalovirus infection. Study context: In the study, CMV epitopes included recently identified HLA-C-restricted and well-studied HLA-B-restricted ones. Public TCR beta signatures were indicative of both CMV infection and a matching HLA type. Findings of the study overall: The cumulative frequency of public TCR beta families distinguished individuals who carried CMV together with the relevant HLA.

With respect to this clonotype: Its antigen is undetermined.

Germline CDR1 is MNHNY and CDR2 is SVGAGI (reference sequence). The V end lost 7 bases, the J end lost 0 bases, and 13 bases lay between the germline ends. This CDR3 contains 15 residues. TCRdb reprocessed the reads via MiXCR and lists one record per CDR3 protein. The sample includes roughly 500,000 distinct CDR3 sequences, about 42% of them seen just once. The sequence was collected from a human donor in good health (CMV status not recorded). Some clones in this sample may be carry-over from other donors' samples. The starting material was cultured PBMCs, obtained from culture after CMV antigen stimulation. The chain combines TRBV6-6 with TRBJ2-1, with no clear D. The CDR3 reads CASTTVSSSYNEQFF. Written as DNA, the CDR3 is TGTGCCAGCACCACAGTTAGTAGCTCCTACAATGAGCAGTTCTTC.